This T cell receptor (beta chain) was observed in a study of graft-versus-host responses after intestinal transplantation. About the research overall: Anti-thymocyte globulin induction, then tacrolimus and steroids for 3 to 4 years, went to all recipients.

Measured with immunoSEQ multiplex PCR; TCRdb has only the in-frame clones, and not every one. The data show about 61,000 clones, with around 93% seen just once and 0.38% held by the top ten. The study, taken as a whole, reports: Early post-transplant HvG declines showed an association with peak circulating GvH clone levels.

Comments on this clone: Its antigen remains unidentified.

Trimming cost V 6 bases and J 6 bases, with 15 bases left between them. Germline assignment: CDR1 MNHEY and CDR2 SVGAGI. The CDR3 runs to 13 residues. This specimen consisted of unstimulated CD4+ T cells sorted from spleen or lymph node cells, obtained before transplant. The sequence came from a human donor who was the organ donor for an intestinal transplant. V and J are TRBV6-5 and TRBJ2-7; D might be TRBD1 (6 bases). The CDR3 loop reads CASRITGSGEQYF. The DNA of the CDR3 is TGTGCCAGCAGGATCACAGGGTCCGGCGAGCAGTACTTC.